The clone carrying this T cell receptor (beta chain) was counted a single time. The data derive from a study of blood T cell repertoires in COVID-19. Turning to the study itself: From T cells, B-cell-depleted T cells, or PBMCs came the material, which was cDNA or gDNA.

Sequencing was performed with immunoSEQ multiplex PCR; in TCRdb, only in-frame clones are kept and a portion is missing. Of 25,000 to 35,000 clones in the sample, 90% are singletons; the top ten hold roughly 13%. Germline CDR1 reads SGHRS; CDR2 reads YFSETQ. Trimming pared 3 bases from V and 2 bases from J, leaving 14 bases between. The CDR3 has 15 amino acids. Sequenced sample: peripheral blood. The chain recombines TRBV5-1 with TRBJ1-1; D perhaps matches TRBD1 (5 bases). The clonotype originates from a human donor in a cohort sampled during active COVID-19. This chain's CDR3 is CASSSTSGLNTEAFF. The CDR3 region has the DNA TGCGCCAGCAGCTCAACCTCAGGGTTAAACACTGAAGCTTTCTTT.